This T cell receptor beta chain was sequenced for a study of blood T cell repertoires in COVID-19. Study overall: COVID-19 samples from acute and convalescent phases originated in the United States, Italy and Spain. PBMCs, B-cell-depleted T cells, or T cells were the source of the cDNA or gDNA that made up the material.

Original processing methods: Scientists estimated how many nucleated cells there were by amplifying reference gene primers. The method was immunoSEQ multiplex PCR; TCRdb's version includes in-frame clones alone and lacks a portion of them. The DNA was the basis for D and trimming; V, J and clone size are from that table. Counted here are 150,000 to 190,000 clones, 80% to 90% occurring once; the ten biggest clones make up around 7.9%. Symptom resolution, clearance, or two negative PCRs marked the recovered donors of Cohort 3. Germline V CDR1 and CDR2: LGHNT, FRNRAP. The CDR3 contains 14 residues. The germline V and J ends were trimmed by 5 bases and 3 bases, with 14 bases remaining between them. This clone was seen just once.

V and J are TRBV12-5 and TRBJ2-7; D is possibly TRBD1 (6 bases). Source material: PBMCs or T cells enriched from blood (not recorded which). The sequence came from a man aged 50 to 60 who had recovered from COVID-19. The CDR3 DNA reads TGTGCTAGTGGTCCCCCAGGGGCAAGCTACGAGCAGTACTTC. Translating it yields CASGPPGASYEQYF. Full variable domain (rest looked up from reference TRBV12-5 and TRBJ2-7): DARVTQTPRHKVTEMGQEVTMRCQPILGHNTVFWYRQTMMQGLELLAYFRNRAPLDDSGMPKDRFSAEMPDATLATLKIQPSEPRDSAVYFCASGPPGASYEQYFGPGTRLTVT.